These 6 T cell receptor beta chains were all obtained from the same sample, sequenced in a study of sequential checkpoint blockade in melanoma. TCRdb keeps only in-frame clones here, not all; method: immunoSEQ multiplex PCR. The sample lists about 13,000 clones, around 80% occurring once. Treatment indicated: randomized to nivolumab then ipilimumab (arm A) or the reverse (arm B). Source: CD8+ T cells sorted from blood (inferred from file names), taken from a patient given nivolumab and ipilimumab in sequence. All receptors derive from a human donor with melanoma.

In DNA form, the CDR3 reads TGTGCCAGCAGGCAGGGCAGTTCGACCACCGGGGAGCTGTTTTTT. This encodes CASRQGSSTTGELFF. V is TRBV7-6 and J is TRBJ2-2, with D possibly TRBD1 on 5 matching bases. Germline V gives CDR1 SGHVS, CDR2 FNYEAQ. This CDR3 contains 15 residues. Deletions cut 6 bases from V and 4 bases from J, with 15 bases between.

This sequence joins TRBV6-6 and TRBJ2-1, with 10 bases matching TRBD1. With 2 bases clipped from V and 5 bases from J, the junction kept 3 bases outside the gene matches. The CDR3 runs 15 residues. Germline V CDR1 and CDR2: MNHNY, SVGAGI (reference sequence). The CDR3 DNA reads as TGTGCCAGCAGTTACCCGGACAGGGGGGACAATGAGCAGTTCTTC. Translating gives CASSYPDRGDNEQFF.

The CDR3 DNA reads TGCGCCAGCAGCTTCACAGGGGGCTGGGCAGATACGCAGTATTTT. Translating gives CASSFTGGWADTQYF. The V and J genes are TRBV5-1 and TRBJ2-3; the match to TRBD1 covers 9 bases. This CDR3 comprises 15 residues. CDR1 is SGHRS, CDR2 YFSETQ, per germline. The J segment lost 4 bases and the V segment lost 2 bases, leaving 5 bases of the junction unmatched.

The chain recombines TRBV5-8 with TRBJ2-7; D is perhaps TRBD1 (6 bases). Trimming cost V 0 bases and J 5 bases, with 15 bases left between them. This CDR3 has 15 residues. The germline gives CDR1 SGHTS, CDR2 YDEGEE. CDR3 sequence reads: CASSLDGRGMDEQYF. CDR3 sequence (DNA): TGTGCCAGCAGCTTGGATGGCAGGGGAATGGACGAGCAGTACTTC.

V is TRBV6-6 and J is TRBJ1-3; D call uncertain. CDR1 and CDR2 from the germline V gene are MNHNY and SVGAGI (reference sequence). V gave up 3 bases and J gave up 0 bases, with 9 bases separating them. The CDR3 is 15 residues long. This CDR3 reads CASSYTSGSGNTIYF. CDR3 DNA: TGTGCCAGCAGTTATACCTCAGGCTCTGGAAACACCATATATTTT.

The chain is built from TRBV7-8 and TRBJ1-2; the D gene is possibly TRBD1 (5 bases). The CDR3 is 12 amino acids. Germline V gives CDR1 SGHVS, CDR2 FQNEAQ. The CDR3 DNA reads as TGTGCAGGGGCCGCGGCTAACTATGGCTACACCTTC. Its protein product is CAGAAANYGYTF.